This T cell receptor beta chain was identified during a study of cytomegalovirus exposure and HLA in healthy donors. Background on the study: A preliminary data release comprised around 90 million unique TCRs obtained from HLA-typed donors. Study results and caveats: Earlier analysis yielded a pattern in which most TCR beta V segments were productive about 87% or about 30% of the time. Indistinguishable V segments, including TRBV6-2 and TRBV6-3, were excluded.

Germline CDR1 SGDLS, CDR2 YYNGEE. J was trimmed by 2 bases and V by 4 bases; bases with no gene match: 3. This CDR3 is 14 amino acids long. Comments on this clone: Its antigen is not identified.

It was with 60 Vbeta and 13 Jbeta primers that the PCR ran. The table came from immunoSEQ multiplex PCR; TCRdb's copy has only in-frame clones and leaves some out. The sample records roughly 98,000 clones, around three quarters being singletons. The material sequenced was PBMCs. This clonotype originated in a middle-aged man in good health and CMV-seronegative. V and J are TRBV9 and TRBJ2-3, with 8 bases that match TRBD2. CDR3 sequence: CASSLGGDTDTQYF. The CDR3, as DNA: TGTGCCAGCAGCCTCGGGGGGGACACAGATACGCAGTATTTT.